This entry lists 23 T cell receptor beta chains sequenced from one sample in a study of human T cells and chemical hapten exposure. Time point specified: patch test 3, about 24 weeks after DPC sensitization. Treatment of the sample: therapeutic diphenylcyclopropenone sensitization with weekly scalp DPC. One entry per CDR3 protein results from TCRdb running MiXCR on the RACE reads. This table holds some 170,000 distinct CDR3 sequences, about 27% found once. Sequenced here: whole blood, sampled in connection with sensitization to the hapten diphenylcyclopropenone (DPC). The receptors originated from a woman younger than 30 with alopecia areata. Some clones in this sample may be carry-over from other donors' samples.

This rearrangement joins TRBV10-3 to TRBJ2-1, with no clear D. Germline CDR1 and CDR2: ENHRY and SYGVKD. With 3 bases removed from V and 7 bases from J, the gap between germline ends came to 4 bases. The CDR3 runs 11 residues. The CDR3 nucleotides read TGTGCCATCAGTGACCTGAATGAGCAGTTCTTC. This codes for CAISDLNEQFF.

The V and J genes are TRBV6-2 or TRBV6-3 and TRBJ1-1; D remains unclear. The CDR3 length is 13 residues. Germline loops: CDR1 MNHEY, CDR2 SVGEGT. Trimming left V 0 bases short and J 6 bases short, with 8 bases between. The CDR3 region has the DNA TGTGCCAGCAGTTACTCTTTACGACCTGAAGCTTTCTTT. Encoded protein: CASSYSLRPEAFF.

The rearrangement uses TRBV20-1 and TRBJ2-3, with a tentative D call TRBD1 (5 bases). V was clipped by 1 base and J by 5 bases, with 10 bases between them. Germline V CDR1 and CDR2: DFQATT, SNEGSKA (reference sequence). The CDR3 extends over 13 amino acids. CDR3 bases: TGCAGTGCTAGAGTTCCAGGGTTAGATACGCAGTATTTT. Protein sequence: CSARVPGLDTQYF.

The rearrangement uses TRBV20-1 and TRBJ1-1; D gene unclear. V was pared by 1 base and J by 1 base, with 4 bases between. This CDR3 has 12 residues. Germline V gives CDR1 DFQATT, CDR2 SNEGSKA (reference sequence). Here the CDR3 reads CSARVGNTEAFF. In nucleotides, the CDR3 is TGCAGTGCTAGAGTGGGGAACACTGAAGCTTTCTTT.

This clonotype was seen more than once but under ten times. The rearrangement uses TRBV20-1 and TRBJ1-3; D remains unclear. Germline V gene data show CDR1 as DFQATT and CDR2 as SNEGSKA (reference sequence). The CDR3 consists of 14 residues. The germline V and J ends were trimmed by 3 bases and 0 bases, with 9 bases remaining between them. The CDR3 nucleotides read TGCAGTGCTAGTTTGGGATTCTCTGGAAACACCATATATTTT. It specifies CSASLGFSGNTIYF.

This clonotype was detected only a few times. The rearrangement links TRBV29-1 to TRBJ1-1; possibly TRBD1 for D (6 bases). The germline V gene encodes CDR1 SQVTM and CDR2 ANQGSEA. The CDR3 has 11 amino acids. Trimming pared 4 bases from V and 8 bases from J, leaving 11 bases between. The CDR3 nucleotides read TGCAGCGTTGGACAGGTGCTCGAAGCTTTCTTT. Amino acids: CSVGQVLEAFF.

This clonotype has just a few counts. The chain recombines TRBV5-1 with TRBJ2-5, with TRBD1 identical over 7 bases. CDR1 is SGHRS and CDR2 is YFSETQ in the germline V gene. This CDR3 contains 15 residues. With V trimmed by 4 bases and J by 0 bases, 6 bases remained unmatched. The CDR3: CASSPGTAYQETQYF. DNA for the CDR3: TGCGCCAGCAGCCCAGGGACAGCATACCAAGAGACCCAGTACTTC.

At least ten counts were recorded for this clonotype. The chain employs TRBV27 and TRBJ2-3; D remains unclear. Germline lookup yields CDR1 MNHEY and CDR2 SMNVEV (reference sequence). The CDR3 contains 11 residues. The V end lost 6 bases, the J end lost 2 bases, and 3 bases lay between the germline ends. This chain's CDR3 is CASRTTDTQYF. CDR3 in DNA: TGTGCCAGCAGAACCACAGATACGCAGTATTTT.

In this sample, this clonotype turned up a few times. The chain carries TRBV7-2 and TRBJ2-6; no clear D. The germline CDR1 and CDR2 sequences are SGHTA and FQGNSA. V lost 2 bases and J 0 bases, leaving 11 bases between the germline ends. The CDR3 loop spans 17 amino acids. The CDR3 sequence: CASSLSPPSSGANVLTF. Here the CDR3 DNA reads TGTGCCAGCAGCTTATCCCCGCCCTCCTCTGGGGCCAACGTCCTGACTTTC.

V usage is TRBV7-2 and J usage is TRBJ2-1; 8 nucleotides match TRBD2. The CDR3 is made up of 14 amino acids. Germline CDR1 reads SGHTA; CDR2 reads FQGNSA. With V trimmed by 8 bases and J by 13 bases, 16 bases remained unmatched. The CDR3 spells CASRRGGSGIGQFF. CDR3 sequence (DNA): TGTGCCAGCCGAAGGGGTGGTAGCGGGATCGGTCAGTTCTTC. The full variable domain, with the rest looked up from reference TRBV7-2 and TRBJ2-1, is GAGVSQSPSNKVTEKGKDVELRCDPISGHTALYWYRQSLGQGLEFLIYFQGNSAPDKSGLPSDRFSAERTGGSVSTLTIQRTQQEDSAVYLCASRRGGSGIGQFFGPGTRLTVL.

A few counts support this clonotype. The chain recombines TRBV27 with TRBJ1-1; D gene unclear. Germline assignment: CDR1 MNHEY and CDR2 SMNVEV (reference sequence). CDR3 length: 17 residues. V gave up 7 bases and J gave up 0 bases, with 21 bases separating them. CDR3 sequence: CASTGPRKPYMNTEAFF. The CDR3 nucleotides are TGTGCCAGCACCGGTCCGAGGAAGCCCTACATGAACACTGAAGCTTTCTTT.

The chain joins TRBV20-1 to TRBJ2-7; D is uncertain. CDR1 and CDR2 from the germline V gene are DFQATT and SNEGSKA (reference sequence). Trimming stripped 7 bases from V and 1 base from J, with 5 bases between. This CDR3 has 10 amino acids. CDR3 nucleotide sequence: TGCAGTGGCTGGTCCTACGAGCAGTACTTC. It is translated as CSGWSYEQYF.

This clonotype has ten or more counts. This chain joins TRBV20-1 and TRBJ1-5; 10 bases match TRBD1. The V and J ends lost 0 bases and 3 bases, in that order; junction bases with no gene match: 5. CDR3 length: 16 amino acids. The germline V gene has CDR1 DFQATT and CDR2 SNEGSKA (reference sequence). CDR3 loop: CSARDRGQGLNQPQHF. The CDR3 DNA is TGCAGTGCTAGAGACCGGGGACAGGGGCTCAATCAGCCCCAGCATTTT.

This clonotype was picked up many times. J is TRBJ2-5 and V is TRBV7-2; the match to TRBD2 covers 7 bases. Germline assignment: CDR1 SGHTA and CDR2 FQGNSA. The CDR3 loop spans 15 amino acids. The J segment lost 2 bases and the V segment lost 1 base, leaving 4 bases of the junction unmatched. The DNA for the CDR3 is TGTGCCAGCAGCTTAGGCGCGGGGGAACAAGAGACCCAGTACTTC. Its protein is CASSLGAGEQETQYF. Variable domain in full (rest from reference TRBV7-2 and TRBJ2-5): GAGVSQSPSNKVTEKGKDVELRCDPISGHTALYWYRQSLGQGLEFLIYFQGNSAPDKSGLPSDRFSAERTGGSVSTLTIQRTQQEDSAVYLCASSLGAGEQETQYFGPGTRLLVL.

The CDR3 nucleotides read TGTGCCAGCAGTTTCTCGGGGGCCCACTCCTACGAGCAGTACTTC. It codes for CASSFSGAHSYEQYF. The chain uses TRBV27 and TRBJ2-7; TRBD1 or TRBD2 may be the D gene (6 bases each). The ends were cut back, 3 bases at V and 0 bases at J, with 12 bases in the middle. The CDR3 spans 15 residues. Germline loops: CDR1 MNHEY, CDR2 SMNVEV (reference sequence).

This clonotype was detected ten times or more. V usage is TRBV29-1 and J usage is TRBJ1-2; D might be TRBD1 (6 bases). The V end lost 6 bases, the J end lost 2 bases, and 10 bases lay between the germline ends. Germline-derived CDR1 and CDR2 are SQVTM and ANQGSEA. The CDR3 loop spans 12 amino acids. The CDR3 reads CSVIDRNYGYTF. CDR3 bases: TGCAGCGTCATAGACAGGAACTATGGCTACACCTTC. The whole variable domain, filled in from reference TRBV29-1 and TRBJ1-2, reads SAVISQKPSRDICQRGTSLTIQCQVDSQVTMMFWYRQQPGQSLTLIATANQGSEATYESGFVIDKFPISRPNLTFSTLTVSNMSPEDSSIYLCSVIDRNYGYTFGSGTRLTVV.

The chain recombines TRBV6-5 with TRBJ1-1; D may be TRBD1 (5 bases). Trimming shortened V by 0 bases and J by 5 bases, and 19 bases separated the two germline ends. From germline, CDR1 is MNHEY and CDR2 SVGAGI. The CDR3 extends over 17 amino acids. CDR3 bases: TGTGCCAGCAGTTACTCAAGGCTTTCGGGGGGATCTACTGAAGCTTTCTTT. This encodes CASSYSRLSGGSTEAFF.

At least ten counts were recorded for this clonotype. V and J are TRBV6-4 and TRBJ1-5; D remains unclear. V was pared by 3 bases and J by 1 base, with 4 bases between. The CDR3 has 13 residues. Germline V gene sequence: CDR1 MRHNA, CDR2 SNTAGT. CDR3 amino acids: CASSEGSNQPQHF. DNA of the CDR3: TGTGCCAGCAGTGAGGGGAGCAATCAGCCCCAGCATTTT.

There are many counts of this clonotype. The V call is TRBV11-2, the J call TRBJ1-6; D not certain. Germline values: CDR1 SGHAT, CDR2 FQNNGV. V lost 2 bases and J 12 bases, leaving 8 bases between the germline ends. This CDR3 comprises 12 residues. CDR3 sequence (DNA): TGTGCCAGCAGCTTACAGCGGGGACCCCTCCACTTT. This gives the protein CASSLQRGPLHF.

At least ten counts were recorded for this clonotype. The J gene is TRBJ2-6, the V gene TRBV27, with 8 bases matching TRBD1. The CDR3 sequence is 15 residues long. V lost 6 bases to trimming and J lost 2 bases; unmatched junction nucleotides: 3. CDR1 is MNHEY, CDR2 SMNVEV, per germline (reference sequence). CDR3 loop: CASSPTGAGANVLTF. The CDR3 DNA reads TGTGCCAGCAGCCCGACAGGGGCTGGGGCCAACGTCCTGACTTTC.

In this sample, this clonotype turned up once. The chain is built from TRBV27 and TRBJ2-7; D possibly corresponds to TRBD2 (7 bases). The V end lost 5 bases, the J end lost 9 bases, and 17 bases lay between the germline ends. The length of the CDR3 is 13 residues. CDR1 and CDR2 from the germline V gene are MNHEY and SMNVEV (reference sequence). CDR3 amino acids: CASSPVGGRVQYF. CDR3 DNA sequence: TGTGCCAGCAGTCCCGTCGGGGGGCGCGTGCAGTACTTC.

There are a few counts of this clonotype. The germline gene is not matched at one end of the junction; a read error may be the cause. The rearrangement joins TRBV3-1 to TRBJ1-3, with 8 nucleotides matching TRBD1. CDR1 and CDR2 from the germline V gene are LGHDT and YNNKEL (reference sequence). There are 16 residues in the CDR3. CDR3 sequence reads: CASSQGTGLSGNTIYF. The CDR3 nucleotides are TGTGCCAGCAGTCAAGGGACAGGCCTCTCTGGAAACACCATATATTTT.

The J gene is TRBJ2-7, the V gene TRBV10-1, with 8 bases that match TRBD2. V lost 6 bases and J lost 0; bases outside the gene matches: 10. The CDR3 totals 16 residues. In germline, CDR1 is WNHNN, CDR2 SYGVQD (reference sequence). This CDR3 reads CASSGGRGGRSYEQYF. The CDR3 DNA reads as TGCGCCAGCAGCGGTGGCCGGGGGGGCCGCTCCTACGAGCAGTACTTC.